This T cell receptor (beta chain) came from a study of blood T cell repertoires in COVID-19. Study details: Both acute and convalescent COVID-19 samples were obtained from the United States, Italy and Spain. PBMCs, B-cell-depleted T cells, or T cells provided the cDNA or gDNA that made up the material.

This CDR3 has 17 amino acids. Losses at the gene ends were 4 bases for V and 1 base for J; bases not matched to a gene: 10. Germline V gene data show CDR1 as LNHDA and CDR2 as SQIVND (reference sequence). The authors' processing: It was from reference gene primer amplification that nucleated cell counts were estimated. Here immunoSEQ multiplex PCR was the method, and the copy in TCRdb shows in-frame clones only, minus some. V, J and clone size are those of that table, while D and trimming were read from the DNA. This table has 230,000 or so clones, about 90% appearing once. The V gene is TRBV19, the J gene TRBJ2-4, with 7 positions matching TRBD2. This receptor was identified in a middle-aged man with active or convalescent COVID-19. Sequencing used peripheral blood. The CDR3 coding sequence is TGTGCCAGTAGTAAGTCTGAGTCGCGGGGGGCCAAAAACATTCAGTACTTC. This encodes CASSKSESRGAKNIQYF.